One and the same sample provided the 30 T cell receptor beta chains below, sequenced in a study of T cell responses to AZD1222 COVID-19 vaccine. Measured with immunoSEQ multiplex PCR; TCRdb has only the in-frame clones, and not every one. This table holds some 150,000 clones, approximately 94% found once. Material: peripheral blood, obtained on day 0 of AZD1222 vaccination. The receptors stem from an adult in good health.

The chain recombines TRBV6-2 or TRBV6-3 with TRBJ2-1, with D unclear. CDR3 size: 15 residues. The ends were cut back, 6 bases at V and 7 bases at J, with 19 bases in the middle. Germline CDR1 is MNHEY and CDR2 is SVGEGT. The CDR3 region has the DNA TGTGCCAGCAGCCCCGCCCCCCCCCAATTGAATGAGCAGTTCTTC. Its protein is CASSPAPPQLNEQFF.

In its sample, this clone was seen once. The chain links TRBV4-1 to TRBJ2-3, with 14 nucleotides matching TRBD2. Germline CDR1 MGHRA, CDR2 YSYEKL. The CDR3 totals 19 residues. Unmatched junction bases numbered 13, after V lost 5 bases and J lost 3 bases. The CDR3 DNA follows: TGCGCCAGCAGCGGCTCGCGACTAGCGGGGGGGCCCTGGACAGATACGCAGTATTTT. Translating it yields CASSGSRLAGGPWTDTQYF.

This clone was seen only a few times. CDR3 bases: TGCAGCGTCGATCGGACAGGGGAAGGTTCAGGGGGCTACACCTTC. This translates into CSVDRTGEGSGGYTF. The V and J genes are TRBV29-1 and TRBJ1-2; 9 nucleotides match TRBD1. The CDR3 is made up of 15 amino acids. The germline CDR1 and CDR2 sequences are SQVTM and ANQGSEA. Trimming took 6 bases from V and 8 from J; bases not matched to a gene: 16. Based on the CDR3 plus reference TRBV29-1 and TRBJ1-2, the full variable domain is SAVISQKPSRDICQRGTSLTIQCQVDSQVTMMFWYRQQPGQSLTLIATANQGSEATYESGFVIDKFPISRPNLTFSTLTVSNMSPEDSSIYLCSVDRTGEGSGGYTFGSGTRLTVV.

The chain combines TRBV5-4 with TRBJ2-1; 10 bases are a match to TRBD2. The V segment lost 1 base and the J segment 7 bases; nucleotides outside the gene matches: 2. This CDR3 comprises 14 residues. Looked up from germline, CDR1 is SGHNT and CDR2 is YYREEE (reference sequence). In nucleotides, the CDR3 is TGTGCCAGCAGCTTGACTAGCGGGGTAAATGAGCAGTTCTTC. This translates into CASSLTSGVNEQFF.

The CDR3 here is CAWSRGTSGYEQYV. Written as DNA, the CDR3 is TGTGCCTGGAGCCGGGGGACTAGCGGGTACGAGCAGTACGTC. V is TRBV30 and J is TRBJ2-7, with 12 bases matching TRBD2. V gave up 3 bases and J gave up 4 bases; unmatched junction bases: 4. The CDR3 loop spans 14 amino acids. CDR1 and CDR2 (germline): GTSNPN, SVGIG (reference sequence).

The chain joins TRBV6-4 to TRBJ1-1; perhaps TRBD1 as D (6 bases). Trimming removed 0 bases at V and 5 bases at J, with 13 bases between. In germline, CDR1 is MRHNA, CDR2 SNTAGT. The CDR3 sequence is 15 residues long. CDR3 in DNA: TGTGCCAGCAGTGACTCGAGGCAGGGGAGGACTGAAGCTTTCTTT. Encoded protein: CASSDSRQGRTEAFF.

The chain combines TRBV7-8 with TRBJ2-7, with D uncertain. V lost 3 bases to trimming and J lost 4 bases, with 13 bases between them. Per germline, CDR1 SGHVS and CDR2 FQNEAQ. This CDR3 has 14 residues. The CDR3 region is CASSLNPGPYEQYV. The DNA for the CDR3 is TGTGCCAGCAGCTTGAATCCGGGTCCTTACGAGCAGTACGTC.

The chain recombines TRBV3-1 (or the pseudogene TRBV3-2) with TRBJ1-4; D unresolved. Trimming removed 1 base from V and 6 bases from J, with 6 bases in between. The CDR3 runs to 13 residues. Germline-derived CDR1 and CDR2 are LGHDT and YNNKEL (reference sequence). The CDR3 coding sequence is TGTGCCAGCAGCCAAGTAACAGATGAAAAACTGTTTTTT. Translated, it gives CASSQVTDEKLFF.

This chain links TRBV12-1 with TRBJ2-5; TRBD2 is the table's D call and was not checked against the DNA. TRBV12-1 is a documented pseudogene. The CDR3 is 12 residues long. CDR3 sequence: CASPPIVETQYF. DNA of the CDR3: TGTGCCAGCCCCCCTATCGTGGAGACCCAGTACTTC.

The chain employs TRBV3-1 (or the pseudogene TRBV3-2) and TRBJ1-2; weak D call: TRBD1 (6 bases). CDR1 is LGHDT and CDR2 is YNNKEL in the germline V gene (reference sequence). V was trimmed by 4 bases and J by 0 bases, leaving 24 bases between them. The CDR3 has 19 residues. CDR3 sequence: CASSLAGGGVYPPNYGYTF. CDR3 sequence (DNA): TGTGCCAGCAGCCTGGCCGGTGGGGGCGTTTACCCCCCTAACTATGGCTACACCTTC.

CDR3 in amino acids: CASTPGLVNSPLHF. CDR3 nucleotide sequence: TGTGCCAGCACCCCGGGTCTCGTTAATTCACCCCTCCACTTT. The J gene is TRBJ1-6, the V gene TRBV7-2; no clear D gene. V shed 7 bases and J shed 6 bases, with 13 bases lying between them. Germline CDR1 reads SGHTA; CDR2 reads FQGNSA. The CDR3 has 14 amino acids. The full variable domain, rest sourced from reference TRBV7-2 and TRBJ1-6, is GAGVSQSPSNKVTEKGKDVELRCDPISGHTALYWYRQSLGQGLEFLIYFQGNSAPDKSGLPSDRFSAERTGGSVSTLTIQRTQQEDSAVYLCASTPGLVNSPLHFGNGTRLTVT.

This sequence joins TRBV15 and TRBJ1-4; D is ambiguous. This CDR3 has 15 amino acids. The germline V and J ends were trimmed by 5 bases and 5 bases, with 15 bases remaining between them. Per germline, CDR1 LNHNV and CDR2 YYDKDF (reference sequence). The CDR3 protein is CATSVQKVGNEKLFF. The DNA of the CDR3 is TGTGCCACCAGCGTTCAAAAAGTAGGCAATGAAAAACTGTTTTTT.

The rearrangement joins TRBV5-4 to TRBJ2-7; D may match TRBD1 or TRBD2 (5 bases each). Per the germline V gene, CDR1 is SGHNT and CDR2 is YYREEE (reference sequence). The CDR3 runs 11 residues. V shed 6 bases and J shed 7 bases, with 11 bases lying between them. In DNA form, the CDR3 reads TGTGCCAGCACCCGTGGGGGTGAGCAGTACGTC. This sequence encodes CASTRGGEQYV.

The genes are TRBV9 and TRBJ2-5; the match to TRBD2 covers 8 bases. CDR1 is SGDLS, CDR2 YYNGEE, per germline. Trimming took 3 bases from V and 2 from J; bases not matched to a gene: 12. The CDR3 length is 17 residues. The CDR3, as DNA: TGTGCCAGCAGCGCAGTTGGCGGACTAGCAGGACAAGAGACCCAGTACTTC. Translation gives CASSAVGGLAGQETQYF.

The chain employs TRBV27 and TRBJ2-5; TRBD2 aligns across 7 bases. Trimming cost V 4 bases and J 2 bases; bases outside gene matches: 25. This CDR3 has 21 amino acids. Germline CDR1 MNHEY, CDR2 SMNVEV (reference sequence). As DNA, the CDR3 is TGTGCCAGCAGTTCCCGTTTTCATCGCGGGGGACCCGGCAATACTCAAGAGACCCAGTACTTC. It translates to CASSSRFHRGGPGNTQETQYF.

The rearrangement joins TRBV19 to TRBJ1-6, with D possibly being TRBD1 (5 bases). The CDR3 sequence is 16 residues long. The V end lost 3 bases, the J end lost 9 bases, and 18 bases lay between the germline ends. CDR1 is LNHDA and CDR2 is SQIVND in the germline V gene (reference sequence). This chain's CDR3 is CASSIRGPGVGSPLHF. Written as DNA, the CDR3 is TGTGCCAGTAGTATTCGGGGACCGGGGGTCGGTTCACCCCTCCACTTT.

This clone was observed a single time. The chain uses TRBV6-2 or TRBV6-3 and TRBJ1-5, with 10 bases identical to TRBD1. Germline V lookup: CDR1 MNHEY, CDR2 SVGEGT. This CDR3 region has 14 residues. J lost 6 bases, V lost 4 bases, and 3 bases had no gene match. This CDR3 is CASSWDRGFQPQHF. CDR3 nucleotides: TGTGCCAGCAGTTGGGACAGGGGATTTCAGCCCCAGCATTTT.

The chain has TRBV7-2 and TRBJ2-5, with TRBD2 matching 7 bases. This CDR3 region has 16 residues. Germline CDR1 and CDR2: SGHTA and FQGNSA. The ends lost 1 base at V and 5 bases at J; junction bases unmatched: 10. CDR3 DNA sequence: TGTGCCAGCAGCTTAGAGGGGCGCGGGAGTTGGGAGACCCAGTACTTC. Translated: CASSLEGRGSWETQYF.

This chain links TRBV27 with TRBJ2-7, with D hard to call. Germline loops: CDR1 MNHEY, CDR2 SMNVEV (reference sequence). With 7 bases removed from V and 0 bases from J, the gap between germline ends came to 13 bases. The CDR3 consists of 14 residues. CDR3: CASNPPHPSYEQYV. In DNA, the CDR3 is TGTGCCAGCAATCCACCCCACCCCTCCTACGAGCAGTACGTC.

This rearrangement joins TRBV19 to TRBJ1-4; no clear D gene. Trimming shortened V by 2 bases and J by 8 bases, and 9 bases separated the two germline ends. The CDR3 has 13 residues. Germline CDR1 reads LNHDA; CDR2 reads SQIVND (reference sequence). The CDR3 is CASSIQKGEKLFF. The CDR3 nucleotides read TGTGCCAGTAGTATACAGAAAGGGGAAAAACTGTTTTTT.

This clone was detected only once. J is TRBJ2-7 and V is TRBV2; perhaps TRBD2 as D (6 bases). CDR3 length: 16 residues. V was clipped by 8 bases and J by 3 bases, with 23 bases between them. Germline assignment: CDR1 SNHLY and CDR2 FYNNEI. CDR3 sequence (DNA): TGTGCCAGCCCAAACCCCCCTCGGGACTCTTACTACGAGCAGTACGTC. Protein: CASPNPPRDSYYEQYV.

The chain carries TRBV19 and TRBJ2-2; D assignment may be TRBD1 or TRBD2 (5 bases each). The CDR3 runs to 15 residues. V was trimmed by 5 bases and J by 5 bases, leaving 15 bases between them. Germline V gene sequence: CDR1 LNHDA, CDR2 SQIVND (reference sequence). Here the CDR3 DNA reads TGTGCCAGTAGTGTAGGGACCCGGGCTACCGGGGAGCTGTTTTTT. This encodes CASSVGTRATGELFF. The full variable domain, completed using reference TRBV19 and TRBJ2-2, is DGGITQSPKYLFRKEGQNVTLSCEQNLNHDAMYWYRQDPGQGLRLIYYSQIVNDFQKGDIAEGYSVSREKKESFPLTVTSAQKNPTAFYLCASSVGTRATGELFFGEGSRLTVL.

In this sample, this clone turned up a few times. The chain employs TRBV20-1 and TRBJ2-3; TRBD1 aligns across 7 bases. The V gene's germline CDR1 is DFQATT and CDR2 SNEGSKA (reference sequence). V was clipped by 3 bases and J by 1 base; unmatched bases: 4. This CDR3 is built from 14 residues. The CDR3 nucleotides are TGCAGTGCTAGTCCCGGGACAGGCACAGATACGCAGTATTTT. This sequence encodes CSASPGTGTDTQYF.

This clone came up once. The chain joins TRBV21-1 to TRBJ1-5. TRBV21-1 is termed a pseudogene. This CDR3 is 16 amino acids long. The CDR3 sequence: CASSKSRGARNQPQHF. The DNA for the CDR3 is TGTGCCAGCAGCAAAAGTAGGGGGGCGCGGAATCAGCCCCAGCATTTT.

This rearrangement joins TRBV4-1 to TRBJ1-2, with 7 bases aligning to TRBD1. Germline lookup yields CDR1 MGHRA and CDR2 YSYEKL. Germline trimming cut 4 bases from V and 4 bases from J; bases unmatched to any gene: 6. The CDR3 consists of 14 residues. The DNA for the CDR3 is TGCGCCAGCAGCCCCCGGGACAGCACCTATGGCTACACCTTC. It specifies CASSPRDSTYGYTF.

The CDR3 loop is CASSLLGETQYF. CDR3 sequence (DNA): TGTGCCAGCAGCTTACTTGGAGAGACCCAGTACTTC. This chain links TRBV7-9 with TRBJ2-5; D gene uncertain. Trimming stripped 2 bases from V and 4 bases from J, with 5 bases between. Germline V CDR1 and CDR2: SEHNR, FQNEAQ (reference sequence). CDR3 size: 12 residues.

The gene calls are TRBV6-4 and TRBJ1-6, with a tentative D call TRBD1 (5 bases). Trimming cost V 3 bases and J 6 bases, with 12 bases left between them. The CDR3 is made up of 15 amino acids. Germline loops: CDR1 MRHNA, CDR2 SNTAGT. The CDR3 DNA is TGTGCCAGCAGTGAAGGAGGTGGGGGTAATTCACCCCTCCACTTT. This translates into CASSEGGGGNSPLHF.

V usage is TRBV6-1 and J usage is TRBJ2-2; D gene ambiguous. CDR3 length: 12 amino acids. The germline gives CDR1 MNHNS, CDR2 SASEGT. V was clipped by 2 bases and J by 7 bases, with 5 bases between them. For the CDR3, the DNA is TGTGCCAGCAGTGAATGGGGCGGGGAGCTGTTTTTT. Its protein is CASSEWGGELFF.

The chain employs TRBV4-1 and TRBJ1-2; D unclear. CDR1 MGHRA and CDR2 YSYEKL come from the germline V gene. This CDR3 is built from 15 residues. V lost 3 bases and J 5 bases, leaving 16 bases between the germline ends. The CDR3 is CASSQASHAEYGYTF. The CDR3 DNA follows: TGCGCCAGCAGCCAGGCGTCCCACGCCGAATATGGCTACACCTTC.

The chain couples TRBV28 to TRBJ2-4; 7 nucleotides line up with TRBD1. The CDR3 is made up of 14 amino acids. Unmatched junction bases numbered 6, after V lost 8 bases and J lost 2 bases. Germline values: CDR1 MDHEN, CDR2 SYDVKM. The CDR3 region has the DNA TGTGCCAGCGCCTACAGGGGAACCAAAAACATTCAGTACTTC. Protein product: CASAYRGTKNIQYF.